Each of the 9 T cell receptor beta chains below was sequenced from the same sample in a study of shared clonotypes between healthy human individuals. TCRdb's table, derived via immunoSEQ multiplex PCR, lists solely in-frame clones and lacks some. Here the sample spans about 1 million clones, about three quarters being singletons. The material sequenced was memory CD4+ T cells sorted from blood. Subset indicated: CD45RA-negative fraction. Receptor source: a man younger than 35 in good health.

The chain employs TRBV7-2 and TRBJ1-2; 7 positions agree with TRBD1. Per germline, CDR1 SGHTA and CDR2 FQGNSA. The CDR3 is 14 amino acids. The V and J ends lost 5 bases and 2 bases, in that order; junction bases with no gene match: 5. The DNA for the CDR3 is TGTGCCAGCAGCAACCAGACAGGGAACTATGGCTACACCTTC. Amino acid sequence: CASSNQTGNYGYTF.

This clone was seen only once. The chain couples TRBV23-1 to TRBJ2-7, with D perhaps TRBD1 (6 bases). TRBV23-1 is annotated as an ORF whose role is uncertain. V was pared by 3 bases and J by 4 bases, with 16 bases between. The CDR3 runs 15 residues. This chain's CDR3 is CASSQGTRARYEQYF. The CDR3 region has the DNA TGCGCCAGCAGTCAGGGGACAAGAGCCCGGTACGAGCAGTACTTC.

The chain carries TRBV7-9 and TRBJ2-1; TRBD2 matches 11 bases. V shed 1 base and J 7 bases; nucleotides not matched to a gene: 3. In germline, CDR1 is SEHNR, CDR2 FQNEAQ (reference sequence). The CDR3 loop spans 15 amino acids. This CDR3 is CASSLVASGGNEQFF. The DNA for the CDR3 is TGTGCCAGCAGCTTAGTGGCTAGCGGGGGGAATGAGCAGTTCTTC. Variable domain in full (rest from reference TRBV7-9 and TRBJ2-1): DTGVSQNPRHKITKRGQNVTFRCDPISEHNRLYWYRQTLGQGPEFLTYFQNEAQLEKSRLLSDRFSAERPKGSFSTLEIQRTEQGDSAMYLCASSLVASGGNEQFFGPGTRLTVL.

This sequence joins TRBV2 and TRBJ2-5, with a tentative D call TRBD1 (5 bases). The ends were cut back, 6 bases at V and 2 bases at J, with 10 bases in the middle. The CDR3 is 13 amino acids. Germline CDR1 is SNHLY and CDR2 is FYNNEI. In DNA, the CDR3 is TGTGCCAGCAGAGGGGCAGTACAAGAGACCCAGTACTTC. Translation: CASRGAVQETQYF.

This sequence joins TRBV5-6 and TRBJ2-3; 10 nucleotides agree with TRBD2. V dropped 0 bases and J dropped 6; count of bases not matched to a gene: 10. Germline CDR1 and CDR2: SGHDT and YYEEEE. This CDR3 has 17 residues. CDR3 DNA sequence: TGTGCCAGCAGCTTGGGACTAGCGGGCCAACCAGGGGATACGCAGTATTTT. Protein: CASSLGLAGQPGDTQYF.

The rearrangement uses TRBV6-5 and TRBJ2-3, with a tentative D call TRBD1 (6 bases). Per germline, CDR1 MNHEY and CDR2 SVGAGI. V dropped 6 bases and J dropped 6 bases, with 10 bases sitting between them. This CDR3 contains 12 residues. The CDR3 DNA is TGTGCCAGCAGGGACAGTCTTGATACGCAGTATTTT. Amino acids: CASRDSLDTQYF.

This sequence joins TRBV6-1 and TRBJ1-1; no firm D call. Germline assignment: CDR1 MNHNS and CDR2 SASEGT. The CDR3 totals 14 residues. V dropped 1 base and J dropped 3 bases, with 9 bases sitting between them. In DNA form, the CDR3 reads TGTGCCAGCAGTGAAGTTATAAGGGACACTGAAGCTTTCTTT. Its protein product is CASSEVIRDTEAFF.

This CDR3 reads CASSRDQFSNQPQHF. The DNA for the CDR3 is TGTGCCAGCAGCCGCGACCAATTTAGCAATCAGCCCCAGCATTTT. The chain couples TRBV6-5 to TRBJ1-5; D not certain. V was pared by 6 bases and J by 0 bases, with 12 bases between. The CDR3 has 15 amino acids. CDR1 is MNHEY, CDR2 SVGAGI, per germline.

On this clone: Relative to the germline gene, one junction end is altered; a read error may explain this. The V call is TRBV7-7, the J call TRBJ2-5; D is possibly TRBD1 (7 bases). The CDR3 has 13 amino acids. In germline, CDR1 is SSHAT, CDR2 FNYEAQ (reference sequence). This chain's CDR3 is CASSPQGGETQYF. The DNA for the CDR3 is TGTGCTAGCAGCCCTCAGGGGGGAGAGACCCAGTACTTC.